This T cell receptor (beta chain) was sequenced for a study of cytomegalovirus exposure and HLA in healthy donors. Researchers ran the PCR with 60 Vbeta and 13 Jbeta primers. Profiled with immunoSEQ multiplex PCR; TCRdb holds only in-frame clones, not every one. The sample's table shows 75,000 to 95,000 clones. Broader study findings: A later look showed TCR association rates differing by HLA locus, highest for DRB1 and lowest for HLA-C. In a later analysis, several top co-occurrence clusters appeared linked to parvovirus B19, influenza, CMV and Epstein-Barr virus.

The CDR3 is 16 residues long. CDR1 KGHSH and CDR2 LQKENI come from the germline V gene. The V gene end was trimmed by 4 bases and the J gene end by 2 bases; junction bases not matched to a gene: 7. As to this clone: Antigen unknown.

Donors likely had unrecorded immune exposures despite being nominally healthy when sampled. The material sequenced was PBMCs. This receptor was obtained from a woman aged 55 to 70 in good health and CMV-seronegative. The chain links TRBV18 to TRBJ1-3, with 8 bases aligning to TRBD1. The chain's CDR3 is CASSRGQGQTGNTIYF. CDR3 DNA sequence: TGTGCCAGCTCACGTGGACAGGGACAGACTGGAAACACCATATATTTT.